The next 9 T cell receptor beta chains were all read from a single sample in a study of CD8 T cells in Susac syndrome. Random hexamers were used to reverse transcribe the RNA input (about 0.45 to 1 ug). TCRdb itself ran the immunoSEQ multiplex PCR reads through MiXCR, one entry per CDR3 protein. This table holds around 170,000 distinct CDR3 sequences, approximately 95% found once. The specimen was CD4+ T cells from PBMCs. The receptors derive from a human donor with Susac syndrome.

V is TRBV4-1 and J is TRBJ2-1; D remains unclear. The V end was cut by 6 bases, the J end by 0 bases, with 9 bases between. This CDR3 has 14 residues. Germline values: CDR1 MGHRA, CDR2 YSYEKL. The CDR3, as DNA: TGCGCCAGCAGTGATTTCGTCTCCTACAATGAGCAGTTCTTC. Amino acids: CASSDFVSYNEQFF.

The table lists this clonotype with a count of one. V and J are TRBV6-5 and TRBJ1-2, with D unresolved. The CDR3 loop spans 14 amino acids. Germline-derived CDR1 and CDR2 are MNHEY and SVGAGI. V gave up 0 bases and J gave up 4 bases, with 9 bases separating them. CDR3 amino acids: CASSYSVVRYGYTF. In nucleotides, the CDR3 is TGTGCCAGCAGTTACTCGGTTGTACGCTATGGCTACACCTTC.

This chain connects TRBV5-1 to TRBJ1-6; TRBD1 agrees at 10 bases. Germline V gene data show CDR1 as SGHRS and CDR2 as YFSETQ. There are 17 residues in the CDR3. V lost 2 bases to trimming and J lost 7 bases; unmatched junction nucleotides: 9. CDR3 nucleotide sequence: TGCGCCAGCAGCTTATCTAGCTGGGGACAGGGGAATTCACCCCTCCACTTT. It codes for CASSLSSWGQGNSPLHF.

This chain joins TRBV6-5 and TRBJ2-3; 10 bases agree with TRBD2. Trimming removed 6 bases from V and 2 bases from J; junction bases left unmatched: 5. CDR1 and CDR2 (germline): MNHEY, SVGAGI. The CDR3 spans 15 residues. The CDR3 is CASSRSGGYTDTQYF. CDR3 nucleotides: TGTGCCAGCAGCCGTAGCGGGGGGTACACAGATACGCAGTATTTT.

The chain is built from TRBV3-1 and TRBJ2-7; TRBD1 might be the D (6 bases). This CDR3 has 14 residues. Trimming stripped 3 bases from V and 9 bases from J, with 18 bases between. Germline values: CDR1 LGHDT, CDR2 YNNKEL (reference sequence). CDR3 residues: CASSQDRDRSRQYF. DNA for the CDR3: TGTGCCAGCAGCCAGGACCGAGACAGGAGCCGGCAGTACTTC.

The CDR3 DNA is TGCGCCAGCAGCTTGGCCGGGCGGGGGGGCCCAGATACGCAGTATTTT. It is translated as CASSLAGRGGPDTQYF. V gene TRBV5-1 combines with J gene TRBJ2-3, with TRBD2 matching 9 bases. Looked up from germline, CDR1 is SGHRS and CDR2 is YFSETQ. CDR3 length: 16 amino acids. Trimming removed 0 bases from V and 4 bases from J; junction bases left unmatched: 6.

The chain uses TRBV29-1 and TRBJ2-7; D ambiguous. Trimming took 0 bases from V and 0 from J, leaving 9 bases between them. The CDR3 is made up of 14 amino acids. Germline lookup yields CDR1 SQVTM and CDR2 ANQGSEA. In DNA, the CDR3 is TGCAGCGTTGAAGAATTAGTAAACTCCTACGAGCAGTACTTC. Protein: CSVEELVNSYEQYF.

J is TRBJ2-7 and V is TRBV5-1, with D possibly called TRBD1 or TRBD2 (6 bases each). There are 14 residues in the CDR3. Germline V gene data show CDR1 as SGHRS and CDR2 as YFSETQ. Between the trimmed V and J ends, which lost 4 bases and 6 bases, there was a span of 17 bases. The CDR3 reads CASSGGQGGFEQYF. CDR3 DNA sequence: TGCGCCAGCAGCGGGGGGCAGGGAGGTTTCGAGCAGTACTTC.

This sequence joins TRBV7-9 and TRBJ2-4; D not certain. CDR1 is SEHNR and CDR2 is FQNEAQ in the germline V gene (reference sequence). Trimming cost V 3 bases and J 3 bases, with 12 bases left between them. The CDR3 has 15 amino acids. The CDR3 reads CASSFDLWGKNIQYF. CDR3 in DNA: TGTGCCAGCAGCTTCGATCTCTGGGGCAAAAACATTCAGTACTTC.